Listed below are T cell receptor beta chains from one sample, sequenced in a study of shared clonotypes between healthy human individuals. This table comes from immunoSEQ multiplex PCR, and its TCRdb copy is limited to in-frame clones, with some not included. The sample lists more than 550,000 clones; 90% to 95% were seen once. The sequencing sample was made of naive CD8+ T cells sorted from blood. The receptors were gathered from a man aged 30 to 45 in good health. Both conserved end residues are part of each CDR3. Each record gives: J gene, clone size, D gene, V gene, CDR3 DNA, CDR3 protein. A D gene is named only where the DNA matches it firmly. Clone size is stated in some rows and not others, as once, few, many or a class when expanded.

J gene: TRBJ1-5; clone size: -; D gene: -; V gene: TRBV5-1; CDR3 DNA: TGCGCCAACATCCTCACTTGGGTACTATATCTGGGCAATCAGCCCCAGCATTTT; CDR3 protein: CANILTWVLYLGNQPQHF
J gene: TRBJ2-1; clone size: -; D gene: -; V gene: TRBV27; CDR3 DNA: TGTGCCAGCAGTAAGGCCGGGACCCCCAGAGACAATGAGCAGTTCTTC; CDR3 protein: CASSKAGTPRDNEQFF
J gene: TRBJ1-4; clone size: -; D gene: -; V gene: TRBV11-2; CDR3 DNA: TGTGCCAGCAGCCAGAGAGTCGGGGGAGTTTTCGAAAAACTGTTTTTT; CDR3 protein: CASSQRVGGVFEKLFF
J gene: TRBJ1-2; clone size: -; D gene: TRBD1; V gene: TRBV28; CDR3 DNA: TGTGCCAGCAGTTCCCTCCGACAGGGGAGGGGCTACACCTTC; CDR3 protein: CASSSLRQGRGYTF
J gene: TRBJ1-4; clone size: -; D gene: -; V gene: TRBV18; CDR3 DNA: TGTGCCAGCTCACCACCCCGAGGTGCAACTAATGAAAAACTGTTTTTT; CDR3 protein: CASSPPRGATNEKLFF
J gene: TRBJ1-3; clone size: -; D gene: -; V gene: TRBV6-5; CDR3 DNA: TGTGCCAGCAGCATTCAGGCGAGCTCTGGAAACACCATATATTTT; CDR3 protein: CASSIQASSGNTIYF
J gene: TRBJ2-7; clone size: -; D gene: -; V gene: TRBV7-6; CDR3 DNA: TGTACCAGCAGCAAAGGTCCGCAGGGGAACGTTGCCTACGAGCAGTACTTC; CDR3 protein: CTSSKGPQGNVAYEQYF
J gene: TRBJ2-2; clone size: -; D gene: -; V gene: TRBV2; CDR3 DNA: TGTGCCAGCAGAGGCTCGGGGGCACGACAGACCGGGGAGCTGTTTTTT; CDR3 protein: CASRGSGARQTGELFF
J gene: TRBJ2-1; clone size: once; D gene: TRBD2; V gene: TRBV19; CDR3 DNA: TGTGCCAGTAGTATGCGGGAGATGCATGAGCAGTTCTTC; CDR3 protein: CASSMREMHEQFF
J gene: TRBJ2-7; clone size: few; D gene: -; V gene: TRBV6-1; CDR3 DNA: TGTGCCAGCAGTGAGCCCGGATACTACGAGCAGTACTTC; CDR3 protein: CASSEPGYYEQYF
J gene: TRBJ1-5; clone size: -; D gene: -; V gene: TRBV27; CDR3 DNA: TGTGCCAGCAGTTCGTTAGGGGCTCAGCCCCAGCATTTT; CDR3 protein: CASSSLGAQPQHF
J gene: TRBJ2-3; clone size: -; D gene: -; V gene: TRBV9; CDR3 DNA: TGTGCCAGCAACCATGACGGGAGTATCTTAACAGATACGCAGTATTTT; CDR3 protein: CASNHDGSILTDTQYF
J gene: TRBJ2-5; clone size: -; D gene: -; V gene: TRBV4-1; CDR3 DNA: TGCGCCAGCAGCCCAGAACCCTTACGAGAGACCCAGTACTTC; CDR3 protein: CASSPEPLRETQYF
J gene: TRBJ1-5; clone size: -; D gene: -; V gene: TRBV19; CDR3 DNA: TGTGCCAGTAGTCCCCGCAACAGAAACTACAATCAGCCCCAGCATTTT; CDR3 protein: CASSPRNRNYNQPQHF
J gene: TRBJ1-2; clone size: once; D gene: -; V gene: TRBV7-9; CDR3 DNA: TGTGCCAGCAGCCCATCGCTCGGGGGGCCACATGGCTACACCTTC; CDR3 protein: CASSPSLGGPHGYTF
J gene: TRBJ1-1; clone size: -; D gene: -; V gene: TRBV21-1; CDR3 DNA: TGTGCCAGTCCAGCCTATAGTCTGAACACTGAAGCTTTCTTT; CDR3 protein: CASPAYSLNTEAFF
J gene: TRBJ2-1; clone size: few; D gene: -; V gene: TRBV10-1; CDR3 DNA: TGCGCCAGCAGTGTGGAACGGACTTCCTACAATGAGCAGTTCTTC; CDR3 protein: CASSVERTSYNEQFF
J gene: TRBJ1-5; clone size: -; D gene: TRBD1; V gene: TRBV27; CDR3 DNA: TGTGCCAGCAGTGTACGACAGGGTAGCAATCAGCCCCAGCATTTT; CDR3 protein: CASSVRQGSNQPQHF
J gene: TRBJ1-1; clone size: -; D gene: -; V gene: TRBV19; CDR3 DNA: TGTGCCAGTAGTAAGTGGACTGAAGCTTTCTTT; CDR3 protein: CASSKWTEAFF
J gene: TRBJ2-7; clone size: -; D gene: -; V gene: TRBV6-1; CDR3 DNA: TGTGCCAGCAGAGGAGGGACAGCTTACGACGAGCAGTACTTC; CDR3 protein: CASRGGTAYDEQYF
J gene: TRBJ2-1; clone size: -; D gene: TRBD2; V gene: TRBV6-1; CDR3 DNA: TGTGCCAGCAGTGACACTAGCGGGAGAGAGGGGCAGTTCTTC; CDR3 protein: CASSDTSGREGQFF
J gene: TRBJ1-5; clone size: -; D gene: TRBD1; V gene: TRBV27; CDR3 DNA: TGTGCCAGCAGTGGGGGAGGGGGCTACCCTCAGCCCCAGCATTTT; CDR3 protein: CASSGGGGYPQPQHF
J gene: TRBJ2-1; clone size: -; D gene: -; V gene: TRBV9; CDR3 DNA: TGTGCCAGCAACCCCGCCGGGGCTTCCTACAATGAGCAGTTCTTC; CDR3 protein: CASNPAGASYNEQFF
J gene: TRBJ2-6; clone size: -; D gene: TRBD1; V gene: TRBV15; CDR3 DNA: TGTGCCACCAGCTCCACCGGGACAGTTGCATCTGGGGCCAACGTCCTGACTTTC; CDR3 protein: CATSSTGTVASGANVLTF
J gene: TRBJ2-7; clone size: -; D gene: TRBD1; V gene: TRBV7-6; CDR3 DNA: TGTGCCAGCAGCTCCGGGACAGGTCCAACCTACGAGCAGTACTTC; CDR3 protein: CASSSGTGPTYEQYF
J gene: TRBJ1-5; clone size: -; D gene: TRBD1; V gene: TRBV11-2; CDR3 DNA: TGTGCCAGCAGCTTAGGCACAGGGGGCGATCAGCCCCAGCATTTT; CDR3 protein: CASSLGTGGDQPQHF
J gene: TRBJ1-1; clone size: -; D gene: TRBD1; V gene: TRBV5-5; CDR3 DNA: TGTGCCAGCAGCTGGGAGACAGGGGGCTGGACTGAAGCTTTCTTT; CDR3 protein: CASSWETGGWTEAFF
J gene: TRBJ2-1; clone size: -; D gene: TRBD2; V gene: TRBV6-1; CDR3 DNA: TGTGCCAGCAGTGAGTGGAGGGAGGGCCTCACTGAGCAGTTCTTC; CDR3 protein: CASSEWREGLTEQFF
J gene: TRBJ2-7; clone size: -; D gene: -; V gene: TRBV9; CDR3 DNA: TGTGCCAGCAGCGACTCGGGGTACGAGCAGTACTTC; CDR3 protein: CASSDSGYEQYF
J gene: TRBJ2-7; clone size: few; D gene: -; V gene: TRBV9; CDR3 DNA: TGTGCCAGCAGCGTACGTACAGGTTACGAGCAGTACTTC; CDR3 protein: CASSVRTGYEQYF
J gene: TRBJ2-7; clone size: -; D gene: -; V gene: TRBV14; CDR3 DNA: TGTGCCAGCAGACCTACAGGGAACTACGAGCAGTACTTC; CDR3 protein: CASRPTGNYEQYF
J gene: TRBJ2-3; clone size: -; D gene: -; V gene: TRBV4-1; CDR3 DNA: TGCGCCAGCAGCCAAGAGCGGGGAGGTGCGGATACGCAGTATTTT; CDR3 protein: CASSQERGGADTQYF
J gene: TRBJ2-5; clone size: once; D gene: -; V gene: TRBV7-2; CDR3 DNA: TGTGCCAGCAGCTTAGTAGGAGAGACCCAGTACTTC; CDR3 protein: CASSLVGETQYF
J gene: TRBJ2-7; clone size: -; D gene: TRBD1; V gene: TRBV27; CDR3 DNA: TGTGCCAGCAGTCCTCAAACAGGGGGCTACTACGAGCAGTACTTC; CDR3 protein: CASSPQTGGYYEQYF
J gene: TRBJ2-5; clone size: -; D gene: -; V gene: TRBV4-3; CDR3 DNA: TGCGCCAGCAGCCAAGCGTACGGAACCCCAGAGACCCAGTACTTC; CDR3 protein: CASSQAYGTPETQYF
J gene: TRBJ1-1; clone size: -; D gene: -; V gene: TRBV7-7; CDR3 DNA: TGTGCCAGCAGCCCGCTATCCCCCGCTATGAACACTGAAGCTTTCTTT; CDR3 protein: CASSPLSPAMNTEAFF
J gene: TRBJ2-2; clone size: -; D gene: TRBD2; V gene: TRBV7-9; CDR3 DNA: TGTGCCCAACCGGGACTAGCGGGCAACACCGGGGAGCTGTTTTTT; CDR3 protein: CAQPGLAGNTGELFF
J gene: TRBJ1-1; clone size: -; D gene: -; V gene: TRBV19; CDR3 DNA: TGTGCCAGTAGCACCCGGGGAGGGAACACTGAAGCTTTCTTT; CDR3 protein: CASSTRGGNTEAFF
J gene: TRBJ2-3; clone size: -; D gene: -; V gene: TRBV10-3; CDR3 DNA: TGTGCCATCAGTGAGTCGGGGGTTAGGGAACAGGATACGCAGTATTTT; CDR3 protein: CAISESGVREQDTQYF
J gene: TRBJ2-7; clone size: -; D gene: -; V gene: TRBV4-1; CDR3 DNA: TGCGCCAGCAGTCCGACAGCCTCCACCTACGAGCAGTACTTC; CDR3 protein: CASSPTASTYEQYF
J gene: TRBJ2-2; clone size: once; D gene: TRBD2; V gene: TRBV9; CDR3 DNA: TGTGCCAGCAGCGTAATTGGGTCCGGACTAGCAGGGGCCGGGGAGCTGTTTTTT; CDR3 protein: CASSVIGSGLAGAGELFF
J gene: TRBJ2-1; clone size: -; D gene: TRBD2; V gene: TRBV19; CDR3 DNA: TGTGCCAGTAGTATGGGGGAGGGTGGGATCAATGAGCAGTTCTTC; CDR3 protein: CASSMGEGGINEQFF
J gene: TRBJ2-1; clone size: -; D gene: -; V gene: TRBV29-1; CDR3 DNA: TGCAGCGTTGACTACAATGAGCAGTTCTTC; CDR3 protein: CSVDYNEQFF
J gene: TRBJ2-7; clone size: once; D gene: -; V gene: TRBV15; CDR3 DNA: TGTGCCACCAGCGGACACAGCTACGAGCAGTACTTC; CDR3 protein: CATSGHSYEQYF
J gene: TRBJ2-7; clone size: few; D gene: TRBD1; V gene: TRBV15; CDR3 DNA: TGTGCCACCAGCACGACAGGGGGGGCCTACGAGCAGTACTTC; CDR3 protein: CATSTTGGAYEQYF
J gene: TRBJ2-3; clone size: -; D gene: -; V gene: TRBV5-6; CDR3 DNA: TGTGCCAGCAGCTTGGTAGCGGATACGCAGTATTTT; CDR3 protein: CASSLVADTQYF
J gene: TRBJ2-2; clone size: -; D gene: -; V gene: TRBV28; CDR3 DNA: TGTGCCAGCAGTTTGGGACTGTACACCGGGGAGCTGTTTTTT; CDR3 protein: CASSLGLYTGELFF